This TCR beta chain was sequenced in a study of blood T cell repertoires in COVID-19. Study-level information: Sites across the United States, Italy and Spain contributed samples from acute and convalescent COVID-19. T cells, B-cell-depleted T cells, or PBMCs provided the cDNA or gDNA that served as material.

The CDR3 spans 14 residues. Germline CDR1 SGHTA, CDR2 FQGNSA. V lost 7 bases and J 9 bases, leaving 21 bases between the germline ends. In the original analysis: Amplification with reference gene primers provided the estimates of nucleated cell counts. The table came from immunoSEQ multiplex PCR; TCRdb's copy has only in-frame clones and leaves some out. V, J and clone size reflect that table, while D and trimming were determined from the DNA. The repertoire holds 30,000 to 40,000 clones, with 93% as singletons. The chain recombines TRBV7-2 with TRBJ1-2, with a possible D match to TRBD1 (6 bases). The source of this sequence is a human donor in a cohort sampled during active COVID-19. The specimen was peripheral blood. CDR3 amino acids: CASTVGPNRASYTF. The CDR3 nucleotides read TGTGCCAGCACCGTAGGCCCCAACAGGGCCAGCTACACCTTC.